Each of the 20 T cell receptor beta chains below was sequenced from the same sample in a study of OX40 agonist ivuxolimab in advanced cancers. Here immunoSEQ multiplex PCR was the method, and the copy in TCRdb shows in-frame clones only, minus some. The sample records tens of thousands of clones, around 91% being singletons. This specimen was CD4+ or CD8+ T cells sorted from blood, taken in a trial of the OX40 agonist ivuxolimab. The source of these receptors is an adult with an advanced solid tumor such as melanoma, head and neck, liver or kidney cancer.

Only a few counts were recorded for this clone. V gene TRBV7-9 combines with J gene TRBJ2-7; maybe TRBD1 (5 bases). The germline V gene encodes CDR1 SEHNR and CDR2 FQNEAQ (reference sequence). This CDR3 comprises 12 residues. Trimming took 4 bases from V and 5 from J, leaving 9 bases between them. CDR3 sequence: CASSSQGHEQYF. For the CDR3, the DNA is TGTGCCAGCAGCTCTCAGGGCCACGAGCAGTACTTC.

The rearrangement joins TRBV9 to TRBJ1-2; tentative D call: TRBD1 (5 bases). The length of the CDR3 is 12 residues. Germline CDR1 SGDLS, CDR2 YYNGEE. Trimming shortened V by 3 bases and J by 10 bases, and 13 bases separated the two germline ends. CDR3 DNA: TGTGCCAGCAGCGAAATTTTGGGGGACTACACCTTC. This sequence encodes CASSEILGDYTF.

This chain uses TRBV25-1 with TRBJ1-3; D might be TRBD1 (5 bases). Germline lookup yields CDR1 MGHDK and CDR2 SYGVNS. V was pared by 4 bases and J by 0 bases, with 10 bases between. The CDR3 has 15 residues. This CDR3 reads CASSVLGVSGNTIYF. CDR3 bases: TGTGCCAGCAGTGTTCTGGGGGTCTCTGGAAACACCATATATTTT. The full variable domain, completed using reference TRBV25-1 and TRBJ1-3, is EADIYQTPRYLVIGTGKKITLECSQTMGHDKMYWYQQDPGMELHLIHYSYGVNSTEKGDLSSESTVSRIRTEHFPLTLESARPSHTSQYLCASSVLGVSGNTIYFGEGSWLTVV.

This clone has a single count. The rearrangement links TRBV2 to TRBJ2-5; D might be TRBD1 or TRBD2, each matching 5 bases. The CDR3 spans 13 residues. Trimming took off 4 bases at V and 0 bases at J, with 6 bases between the two ends. Germline V gene lookup returns CDR1 SNHLY and CDR2 FYNNEI. The CDR3 loop reads CASSGDHQETQYF. In DNA, the CDR3 is TGTGCCAGCAGTGGGGACCACCAAGAGACCCAGTACTTC.

CDR3 region: CASSFNRGVNGYTF. For the CDR3, the DNA is TGTGCCAGCAGTTTCAACAGGGGGGTGAATGGCTACACCTTC. V and J are TRBV28 and TRBJ1-2; TRBD1 agrees at 8 bases. This CDR3 contains 14 residues. The J segment lost 6 bases and the V segment lost 3 bases, leaving 6 bases of the junction unmatched. Germline loops: CDR1 MDHEN, CDR2 SYDVKM.

The chain couples TRBV27 to TRBJ1-1; D is unclear. The germline gives CDR1 MNHEY, CDR2 SMNVEV (reference sequence). The CDR3 totals 14 residues. Trimming pared 8 bases from V and 2 bases from J, leaving 15 bases between. CDR3 DNA sequence: TGTGCCAGCCGCAGGACGCTGACTAACACTGAAGCTTTCTTT. Its translation is CASRRTLTNTEAFF.

J is TRBJ2-1 and V is TRBV18; 7 positions agree with TRBD2. Trimming at V came to 0 bases and at J to 0 bases, leaving 2 bases not matched to a gene. Germline CDR1 and CDR2: KGHSH and LQKENI. The CDR3 length is 16 residues. CDR3: CASSPPGGGSYNEQFF. The CDR3 DNA reads TGTGCCAGCTCACCACCGGGGGGGGGCTCCTACAATGAGCAGTTCTTC.

The chain is built from TRBV2 and TRBJ2-7; possibly TRBD1 or TRBD2 for D (6 bases each). Germline V CDR1 and CDR2: SNHLY, FYNNEI. Trimming pared 11 bases from V and 0 bases from J, leaving 14 bases between. There are 13 residues in the CDR3. The CDR3, as DNA: TGTGCCGGGCAGGGGAGGAGCTCCTACGAGCAGTACTTC. Protein: CAGQGRSSYEQYF.

This sequence joins TRBV19 and TRBJ2-5, with 10 bases fitting TRBD2. CDR1 and CDR2 (germline): LNHDA, SQIVND (reference sequence). The junction had 5 bases not matched to a gene; V was cut back by 3 bases and J by 4 bases. The CDR3 covers 15 residues. The CDR3 loop reads CASSIVLAGVETQYF. In nucleotides, the CDR3 is TGTGCCAGTAGTATTGTTCTAGCGGGAGTAGAGACCCAGTACTTC.

The chain is built from TRBV19 and TRBJ1-1; no firm D call. CDR3 size: 12 residues. Per germline, CDR1 LNHDA and CDR2 SQIVND (reference sequence). Trimming took 6 bases from V and 0 from J, leaving 5 bases between them. This CDR3 is CASRHMNTEAFF. The CDR3 region has the DNA TGTGCCAGTAGACACATGAACACTGAAGCTTTCTTT.

The chain couples TRBV19 to TRBJ2-4; 7 positions match TRBD1. The CDR3 loop spans 12 amino acids. CDR1 is LNHDA and CDR2 is SQIVND in the germline V gene (reference sequence). V trimming: 4 bases; J trimming: 8 bases; junction bases outside the gene matches: 2. The CDR3 coding sequence is TGTGCCAGTAGTACCCAGGGGGACATTCAGTACTTC. This gives the protein CASSTQGDIQYF.

The J gene is TRBJ1-2, the V gene TRBV7-8; D perhaps matches TRBD1 (5 bases). CDR3 length: 17 amino acids. The V and J ends lost 4 bases and 1 base respectively, with 19 bases between them. Germline CDR1 reads SGHVS; CDR2 reads FQNEAQ. Written as DNA, the CDR3 is TGTGCCAGCAGCTCTGTGTTCCTTCAGACAGTTAACTATGGCTACACCTTC. This sequence encodes CASSSVFLQTVNYGYTF.

Here the CDR3 DNA reads TGTGCCAGCTCACCCGGGACAGCTAGCAATCAGCCCCAGCATTTT. This translates into CASSPGTASNQPQHF. The chain links TRBV18 to TRBJ1-5; 7 nucleotides align to TRBD1. V shed 3 bases, J shed 0 bases, and the junction held 2 bases outside the gene matches. Germline CDR1 reads KGHSH; CDR2 reads LQKENI. The CDR3 is 15 residues long.

In this sample, this clone turned up a few times. In DNA, the CDR3 is TGTGCCAGCAGCCGGTCCGGGGGTAATCAGCCCCAGCATTTT. Translated, it gives CASSRSGGNQPQHF. V gene TRBV21-1 combines with J gene TRBJ1-5. TRBV21-1 is classified as a pseudogene. The CDR3 loop spans 14 amino acids.

This chain connects TRBV7-2 to TRBJ1-1; D ambiguous. V gave up 0 bases and J gave up 1 base, with 3 bases separating them. The CDR3 is 13 amino acids. Germline values: CDR1 SGHTA, CDR2 FQGNSA. The CDR3 nucleotides are TGTGCCAGCAGCTTAGCAGGGAACACTGAAGCTTTCTTT. Its protein product is CASSLAGNTEAFF.

This chain joins TRBV7-2 and TRBJ2-1, with TRBD2 matching 12 bases. The CDR3 runs 17 residues. Germline trimming cut 5 bases from V and 7 bases from J; bases unmatched to any gene: 12. CDR1 is SGHTA and CDR2 is FQGNSA in the germline V gene. The CDR3 region is CASSEQVLAGGGNEQFF. The CDR3 DNA is TGTGCCAGCAGCGAGCAAGTACTAGCGGGGGGAGGTAATGAGCAGTTCTTC.

V gene TRBV27 combines with J gene TRBJ1-1; D might be TRBD1 (6 bases). The CDR3 covers 15 residues. Trimming took 5 bases from V and 1 from J, leaving 14 bases between them. Germline V gene data show CDR1 as MNHEY and CDR2 as SMNVEV (reference sequence). CDR3 nucleotide sequence: TGTGCCAGCAGTCTATACAGGGTGGCGAACACTGAAGCTTTCTTT. Encoded protein: CASSLYRVANTEAFF.

The chain has TRBV19 and TRBJ1-4; D is ambiguous. This CDR3 is built from 16 residues. V was clipped by 7 bases and J by 5 bases, with 20 bases between them. CDR1 is LNHDA, CDR2 SQIVND, per germline (reference sequence). Here the CDR3 reads CASMSSGTQRNEKLFF. The CDR3 DNA reads TGTGCCAGTATGTCATCGGGCACCCAGAGAAATGAAAAACTGTTTTTT.

This clone was observed a single time. This chain links TRBV7-9 with TRBJ2-3, with D tentatively TRBD2 (6 bases). Trimming stripped 5 bases from V and 4 bases from J, with 22 bases between. The length of the CDR3 is 17 residues. Germline V gives CDR1 SEHNR, CDR2 FQNEAQ (reference sequence). CDR3 bases: TGTGCCAGCAGCAAGAGTATCGCGACTAGGAGGCCAGATACGCAGTATTTT. It specifies CASSKSIATRRPDTQYF.

The genes are TRBV27 and TRBJ1-5, with D perhaps TRBD1 (5 bases). In germline, CDR1 is MNHEY, CDR2 SMNVEV (reference sequence). Trimming removed 3 bases from V and 5 bases from J, with 11 bases in between. The CDR3 length is 14 residues. CDR3 residues: CASSLSWGDQPQHF. In DNA form, the CDR3 reads TGTGCCAGCAGTTTGAGTTGGGGCGATCAGCCCCAGCATTTT.